The entry below describes one T cell receptor beta chain. This record comes from a study of blood T cell repertoires in COVID-19. Across the whole study: PBMCs, B-cell-depleted T cells, or T cells were the source of the cDNA or gDNA that made up the material.

Here immunoSEQ multiplex PCR was the method, and the copy in TCRdb shows in-frame clones only, minus some. Altogether about 220,000 clones are present, 85% to 90% being singletons, with the ten largest covering approximately 16%. The trim removed 7 bases at V and 8 bases at J, leaving 4 bases unmatched. Germline CDR1 reads SQVTM; CDR2 reads ANQGSEA. The CDR3 contains 12 residues. Participants were aged 18 to 89 years, lived in about two dozen US areas, and enrolled virtually. Assignments of participants to cohorts depended upon their own reported clinical history. Exposed participants encountered a COVID-19 case during the 2 weeks preceding study entry.

The sequenced sample was PBMCs or T cells enriched from blood (not recorded which). The sequence was collected from a man aged 25 to 40 who had been exposed to COVID-19. The J gene is TRBJ1-4, the V gene TRBV29-1; TRBD1 agrees at 10 bases. The CDR3 DNA reads as TGCAGCGGAGGACAGGGGGGCGAAAAACTGTTTTTT. It is translated as CSGGQGGEKLFF.